This T cell receptor (beta chain) was captured by sequencing in a study of cytomegalovirus exposure and HLA in healthy donors. Study at large: A later analysis reported the same platform for the 100 to 150 validation repertoires and the roughly 700 first-cohort repertoires.

Separate from the roughly 670-subject first cohort, the 120-subject validation cohort was the one that the donors belonged to. Profiled with immunoSEQ multiplex PCR; TCRdb holds only in-frame clones, not every one. The table records over 150,000 clones, about 79% of them present only once. Per the germline V gene, CDR1 is LGHNA and CDR2 is YNFKEQ. The CDR3 contains 16 residues. After removal of 0 bases from V and 3 bases from J, the junction contained 8 bases not matched to a gene. For this clone: Its antigen is unidentified.

Broader study findings: The CMV antigen specificity of three CMV-associated chains was confirmed through in vitro analysis.

The material sequenced was PBMCs. The TCR originated in a woman aged 25 to 45 in good health and CMV-seropositive. The rearrangement joins TRBV4-2 to TRBJ2-7; 7 positions agree with TRBD1. This CDR3 is CASSQETDREDYEQYF. The CDR3 bases are TGTGCCAGCAGCCAAGAAACAGACAGGGAAGACTACGAGCAGTACTTC.